Listed here are 15 T cell receptor beta chains from one sample, sequenced in a study of blood T cell repertoires in COVID-19. Using immunoSEQ multiplex PCR, the repertoire was profiled, and TCRdb retains in-frame clones only, with some absent. The data hold about 120,000 clones, with 88% observed a single time. The source material was peripheral blood. Every receptor here comes from a woman aged 45-60 years with acute or convalescent COVID-19.

This chain joins TRBV28 and TRBJ2-1; D is possibly TRBD1 (6 bases). In germline, CDR1 is MDHEN, CDR2 SYDVKM. Trimming cost V 2 bases and J 7 bases, with 9 bases left between them. The CDR3 covers 13 residues. The CDR3 DNA reads TGTGCCAGCAGTTTAGCAGGGGTGAATGAGCAGTTCTTC. Translating it yields CASSLAGVNEQFF. Filled out from reference TRBV28 and TRBJ2-1, the complete variable domain reads DVKVTQSSRYLVKRTGEKVFLECVQDMDHENMFWYRQDPGLGLRLIYFSYDVKMKEKGDIPEGYSVSREKKERFSLILESASTNQTSMYLCASSLAGVNEQFFGPGTRLTVL.

This clone was seen a single time. This sequence joins TRBV4-2 and TRBJ2-5; maybe TRBD2 (5 bases). V lost 0 bases to trimming and J lost 5 bases, with 13 bases between them. The CDR3 is 15 residues long. Germline CDR1 LGHNA, CDR2 YNFKEQ. The CDR3 coding sequence is TGTGCCAGCAGCCAAGATCCCACTAGTTCCGAGACCCAGTACTTC. It yields the protein CASSQDPTSSETQYF.

The rearrangement uses TRBV5-4 and TRBJ2-7; D unclear. CDR1 SGHNT and CDR2 YYREEE come from the germline V gene (reference sequence). The CDR3 totals 14 residues. V lost 3 bases and J 1 base, leaving 11 bases between the germline ends. CDR3 loop: CASSWAGISYEQYF. The CDR3, as DNA: TGTGCCAGCAGCTGGGCAGGTATTTCCTACGAGCAGTACTTC.

The rearrangement joins TRBV6-1 to TRBJ1-1, with D possibly TRBD1 on 6 matching bases. The CDR3 loop spans 17 amino acids. Trimming removed 4 bases from V and 4 bases from J, with 22 bases in between. Germline lookup yields CDR1 MNHNS and CDR2 SASEGT. The CDR3 loop reads CASSVQARGKLFTEAFF. The CDR3 DNA follows: TGTGCCAGCAGTGTACAAGCCAGGGGAAAACTATTCACTGAAGCTTTCTTT.

The chain combines TRBV19 with TRBJ1-2, with D unclear. Per the germline V gene, CDR1 is LNHDA and CDR2 is SQIVND (reference sequence). CDR3 size: 12 residues. Between the trimmed V and J ends, which lost 6 bases and 8 bases, there was a span of 13 bases. CDR3 region: CASSLGGSGYTF. CDR3 DNA sequence: TGTGCCAGTAGCCTAGGTGGGAGCGGCTACACCTTC. Using reference TRBV19 and TRBJ1-2 for the parts outside the CDR3, the full variable domain is DGGITQSPKYLFRKEGQNVTLSCEQNLNHDAMYWYRQDPGQGLRLIYYSQIVNDFQKGDIAEGYSVSREKKESFPLTVTSAQKNPTAFYLCASSLGGSGYTFGSGTRLTVV.

This clone appeared a single time. V gene TRBV24-1 combines with J gene TRBJ2-1; TRBD2 matches at 10 bases. V trimming: 4 bases; J trimming: 4 bases; junction bases outside the gene matches: 9. This CDR3 spans 17 amino acids. Per the germline V gene, CDR1 is KGHDR and CDR2 is SFDVKD. The CDR3 protein is CATSDPAASGGYNEQFF. The DNA of the CDR3 is TGTGCCACCAGTGACCCCGCCGCTAGCGGGGGATACAATGAGCAGTTCTTC.

This chain connects TRBV19 to TRBJ1-5, with D perhaps matching TRBD1 (6 bases). The CDR3 is 13 amino acids. V was cut by 11 bases and J by 1 base, with 12 bases left in between. Germline assignment: CDR1 LNHDA and CDR2 SQIVND (reference sequence). The CDR3 loop reads CASRGLSNQPQHF. DNA of the CDR3: TGTGCCTCCAGGGGTCTGAGCAATCAGCCCCAGCATTTT.

Note on this clone: Distinct nucleotide sequences in the sample also encode this CDR3. The chain has TRBV11-3 and TRBJ2-3, with a tentative D call TRBD2 (6 bases). This CDR3 contains 16 residues. Looked up from germline, CDR1 is SGHNT and CDR2 is YENEEA. The V end was cut by 3 bases, the J end by 2 bases, with 15 bases between. The CDR3 DNA follows: TGTGCCAGCAGCTTGGGAGGTAGGGCGGACACAGATACGCAGTATTTT. It encodes CASSLGGRADTDTQYF.

On this clone itself: This sample also contains other DNA sequences that code for the same CDR3. V usage is TRBV28 and J usage is TRBJ2-5, with TRBD2 as a possible D gene (6 bases). The CDR3 runs to 12 residues. Germline CDR1 is MDHEN and CDR2 is SYDVKM. V was cut by 4 bases and J by 5 bases, with 8 bases left in between. The CDR3 coding sequence is TGTGCCAGCAGTTCCCGGGGGGAGACCCAGTACTTC. Its translation is CASSSRGETQYF. Using reference TRBV28 and TRBJ2-5 for the parts outside the CDR3, the full variable domain is DVKVTQSSRYLVKRTGEKVFLECVQDMDHENMFWYRQDPGLGLRLIYFSYDVKMKEKGDIPEGYSVSREKKERFSLILESASTNQTSMYLCASSSRGETQYFGPGTRLLVL.

The gene calls are TRBV7-2 and TRBJ2-1, with D possibly being TRBD1 (5 bases). This CDR3 has 14 amino acids. V was cut by 5 bases and J by 1 base, with 9 bases left in between. CDR1 is SGHTA and CDR2 is FQGNSA in the germline V gene. The CDR3 sequence is CASSPPGSYNEQFF. CDR3 bases: TGTGCCAGCAGCCCCCCAGGGTCCTACAATGAGCAGTTCTTC.

The chain is built from TRBV6-5 and TRBJ2-1; 9 bases are a match to TRBD1. The CDR3 totals 15 residues. V trimming: 6 bases; J trimming: 1 base; junction bases outside the gene matches: 4. Germline assignment: CDR1 MNHEY and CDR2 SVGAGI. CDR3 nucleotide sequence: TGTGCCAGCAGGAGGGGACAGGGATCCTACAATGAGCAGTTCTTC. This encodes CASRRGQGSYNEQFF.

The chain combines TRBV10-1 with TRBJ2-3; TRBD2 agrees at 12 bases. CDR3 length: 15 amino acids. Germline lookup yields CDR1 WNHNN and CDR2 SYGVQD (reference sequence). With 5 bases clipped from V and 4 bases from J, the junction kept 4 bases outside the gene matches. DNA of the CDR3: TGCGCCAGCAGTCCGCTAGCGGGAGGGGCAGATACGCAGTATTTT. This gives the protein CASSPLAGGADTQYF.

The chain uses TRBV9 and TRBJ1-2, with 7 bases aligning to TRBD1. The CDR3 is made up of 14 amino acids. Trimming cost V 0 bases and J 5 bases; bases outside gene matches: 4. Germline V lookup: CDR1 SGDLS, CDR2 YYNGEE. As DNA, the CDR3 is TGTGCCAGCAGCGTAGATGGGACAGCTTATGGCTACACCTTC. It is translated as CASSVDGTAYGYTF. Full variable domain (rest looked up from reference TRBV9 and TRBJ1-2): DSGVTQTPKHLITATGQRVTLRCSPRSGDLSVYWYQQSLDQGLQFLIQYYNGEERAKGNILERFSAQQFPDLHSELNLSSLELGDSALYFCASSVDGTAYGYTFGSGTRLTVV.

This chain joins TRBV27 and TRBJ1-5; TRBD1 is a possible D gene (6 bases). Germline CDR1 is MNHEY and CDR2 is SMNVEV (reference sequence). The CDR3 runs to 14 residues. Between the trimmed V and J ends, which lost 2 bases and 6 bases, there was a span of 11 bases. CDR3 sequence: CASSLAGVGQPQHF. The DNA of the CDR3 is TGTGCCAGCAGTTTAGCAGGGGTAGGTCAGCCCCAGCATTTT.

The chain recombines TRBV12-3 or TRBV12-4 with TRBJ2-7; 8 nucleotides match TRBD1. Trimming at V came to 8 bases and at J to 3 bases, leaving 6 bases not matched to a gene. The CDR3 contains 13 residues. The CDR3 DNA reads as TGTGCCAGCGTTCGGACAGGGAACTACGAGCAGTACTTC. As protein: CASVRTGNYEQYF.